This TCR beta chain comes out of a study of CD8 T cells in ankylosing spondylitis. This CDR3 contains 12 residues. The germline gives CDR1 LGHDT, CDR2 YNNKEL (reference sequence). With regard to this clonotype: Compared with germline, one end of the junction differs, possibly owing to a read error.

Generation of TCR beta libraries employed quantitative 5'-RACE incorporating molecular barcodes. One entry per CDR3 protein results from TCRdb running MiXCR on the 5' RACE reads. The data contain under 150,000 distinct CDR3 sequences, over 9.5% of them singletons. This clonotype was sampled from a female donor with ankylosing spondylitis or in good health (not recorded which). Material for sequencing was blood, either unsorted or a sorted T cell fraction (not recorded which). The rearrangement links TRBV3-1 to TRBJ1-1; tentative D call: TRBD1 (6 bases). As DNA, the CDR3 is TGTACCAGTAGCCCAGGGGTTACTGAAGCTGTCTTT. Translating gives CTSSPGVTEAVF. Full variable domain (remainder filled in from reference TRBV3-1 and TRBJ1-1): DTAVSQTPKYLVTQMGNDKSIKCEQNLGHDTMYWYKQDSKKFLKIMFSYNNKELIINETVPNRFSPKSPDKAHLNLHINSLELGDSAVYFCTSSPGVTEAVFGQGTRLTVV.